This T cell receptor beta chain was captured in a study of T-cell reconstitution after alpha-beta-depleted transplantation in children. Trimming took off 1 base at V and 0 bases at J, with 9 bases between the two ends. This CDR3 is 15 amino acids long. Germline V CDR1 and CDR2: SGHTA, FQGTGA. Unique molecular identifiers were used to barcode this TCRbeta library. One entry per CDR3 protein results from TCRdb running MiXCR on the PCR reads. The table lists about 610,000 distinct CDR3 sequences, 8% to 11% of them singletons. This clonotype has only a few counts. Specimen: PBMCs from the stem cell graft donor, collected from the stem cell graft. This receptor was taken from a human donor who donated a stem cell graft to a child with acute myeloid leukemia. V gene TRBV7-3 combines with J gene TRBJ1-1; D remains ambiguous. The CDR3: CASSLNPRMNTEAFF. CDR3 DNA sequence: TGTGCCAGCAGCTTAAATCCAAGGATGAACACTGAAGCTTTCTTT.